This TCR beta chain is drawn from a study of cytomegalovirus exposure and HLA in healthy donors. Overall study findings and caveats: Evidence from a later analysis indicated that most CMV-associated TCR beta chains looked HLA-restricted.

In regard to this clone: Its antigen is not known.

Trimming removed 2 bases at V and 5 bases at J, with 13 bases between. The CDR3 consists of 14 residues. The germline CDR1 and CDR2 sequences are SGHRS and YFSETQ. Primers included in the PCR were 60 Vbeta and 13 Jbeta primers. Clones were read by immunoSEQ multiplex PCR, and TCRdb kept only the in-frame ones, dropping some. Of approximately 100,000 clones in the sample, roughly three fifths were seen once. The origin of this receptor is a man aged 30-40 years in good health and CMV-seropositive. The rearrangement uses TRBV5-1 and TRBJ1-1; D is perhaps TRBD1 (6 bases). The sample comprised PBMCs. The CDR3 spells CASSFSGAETEAFF. The CDR3 DNA is TGCGCCAGCAGCTTCTCAGGGGCGGAAACTGAAGCTTTCTTT.